These T cell receptor beta chains were read from a single sample in a study of CD8+ T cells in alopecia areata. Libraries were prepared by immunoSEQ multiplex PCR; TCRdb keeps only in-frame clonotypes and omits some of them. The data hold about 120,000 clones, with 53% observed a single time. The sequencing here drew on CD4+ T cells sorted from blood, taken at week 4, from a patient treated with tofacitinib. Source of these receptors: a human donor with alopecia areata. Both conserved end residues are part of each CDR3. The order of the fields is clone size, D gene, V gene, J gene, CDR3 protein, CDR3 DNA. D genes are given only for firm matches. Size tells how often a clone was seen (once, few, many) or the class of an expanded clone, and some rows leave it out.

>few|-|TRBV18|TRBJ2-7
CASSPPFLRGEQYF
TGTGCCAGCTCACCTCCCTTTTTGAGGGGCGAGCAGTACTTC
>-|-|TRBV30|TRBJ2-2
CAWSAGLRKTGELFF
TGTGCCTGGAGTGCGGGACTCCGGAAGACCGGGGAGCTGTTTTTT
>-|-|TRBV29-1|TRBJ1-2
CSVEDDSPYGYTF
TGCAGCGTTGAAGACGACAGTCCCTATGGCTACACCTTC
>-|TRBD2|TRBV7-8|TRBJ2-7
CASSLVQREVHYEQYF
TGTGCCAGCAGCTTAGTCCAGCGGGAGGTGCACTACGAGCAGTACTTC
>-|TRBD1|TRBV30|TRBJ1-2
CASKTGDYGYTF
TGTGCCTCAAAAACAGGGGACTATGGCTACACCTTC
>few|TRBD1|TRBV6-5|TRBJ1-1
CASRRQGSEAFF
TGTGCCAGCAGACGACAGGGATCCGAAGCTTTCTTT
>-|TRBD2|TRBV7-2|TRBJ2-1
CASSKGLAGVNEQFF
TGTGCCAGCAGTAAGGGACTAGCGGGGGTCAATGAGCAGTTCTTC
>once|-|TRBV5-1|TRBJ2-2
CASSLAPSTGELFF
TGCGCCAGCAGCTTGGCCCCTTCCACCGGGGAGCTGTTTTTT
>-|TRBD1|TRBV6-5|TRBJ1-2
CASSTGQGGGYTF
TGTGCCAGCAGTACCGGACAGGGAGGCGGCTACACCTTC
>-|-|TRBV14|TRBJ1-2
CASSQEVRFPYGYTF
TGTGCCAGCAGCCAAGAAGTCAGGTTCCCTTATGGCTACACCTTC
>few|-|TRBV6-5|TRBJ1-2
CATRNTVTGRDGYTF
TGTGCCACCCGGAATACAGTAACAGGGAGGGATGGCTACACCTTC
>few|-|TRBV30|TRBJ1-2
CARGANYGYTF
TGTGCCCGGGGGGCTAACTATGGCTACACCTTC
>-|-|TRBV7-2|TRBJ2-5
CASTLGLIQETQYF
TGTGCCAGCACCCTAGGGCTCATCCAAGAGACCCAGTACTTC
>-|-|TRBV5-1|TRBJ1-2
CASSRVGGMEGYTF
TGCGCCAGCAGTCGGGTCGGGGGAATGGAGGGCTACACCTTC
>few|-|TRBV19|TRBJ2-3
CASSSTHGGMKDTQYF
TGTGCCAGTAGTTCAACGCATGGCGGGATGAAAGATACGCAGTATTTT
>-|-|TRBV9|TRBJ1-6
CASSSQVGLDSPLHF
TGTGCCAGCAGCTCACAGGTGGGGTTAGATTCACCCCTCCACTTT
>-|TRBD1|TRBV29-1|TRBJ1-6
CSVGDRDSPLHF
TGCAGCGTTGGGGACAGGGATTCACCCCTCCACTTT
>-|TRBD2|TRBV29-1|TRBJ2-1
CSVGGSGVEQFF
TGCAGCGTTGGCGGGAGTGGGGTTGAGCAGTTCTTC
>-|-|TRBV11-2|TRBJ2-7
CASSRSYEQYF
TGTGCCAGCAGCCGGAGCTACGAGCAGTACTTC
>few|-|TRBV29-1|TRBJ1-2
CSSQTYEGYTF
TGCAGCTCTCAGACTTATGAGGGCTACACCTTC
>many|-|TRBV2|TRBJ2-7
CASSHGISNPSSYEQYF
TGTGCCAGCAGTCACGGGATTTCCAACCCGAGCTCCTACGAGCAGTACTTC
>-|TRBD1|TRBV7-9|TRBJ1-1
CASSTRDRKNTEAFF
TGTGCCAGCAGCACCCGGGACAGAAAGAACACTGAAGCTTTCTTT
>-|-|TRBV4-1|TRBJ2-1
CASSQETRPLYNEQFF
TGCGCCAGCAGCCAAGAGACTAGGCCCTTATACAATGAGCAGTTCTTC
>few|TRBD2|TRBV29-1|TRBJ2-3
CSAREVGTDTQYF
TGCAGCGCTCGGGAGGTGGGCACAGATACGCAGTATTTT
>few|TRBD1|TRBV28|TRBJ2-7
CASSSRQGGEQYF
TGTGCCAGCAGTTCGCGACAGGGCGGCGAGCAGTACTTC
>few|-|TRBV25-1|TRBJ2-2
CASSRRELLNGELFF
TGTGCCAGCAGCAGACGGGAGCTGCTGAACGGGGAGCTGTTTTTT
>-|TRBD1|TRBV6-5|TRBJ1-2
CASSYSTGIYGYTF
TGTGCCAGCAGTTACTCGACAGGGATCTATGGCTACACCTTC
>-|-|TRBV29-1|TRBJ1-2
CSVEDSLYGYTF
TGCAGCGTTGAAGACAGCCTCTATGGCTACACCTTC
>-|TRBD1|TRBV15|TRBJ2-5
CATSIPGTGKETQYF
TGTGCCACCAGCATCCCTGGGACAGGGAAAGAGACCCAGTACTTC
>-|-|TRBV5-1|TRBJ2-7
CASSLAQGTDSYEQYF
TGCGCCAGCAGCTTGGCCCAGGGGACGGACTCCTACGAGCAGTACTTC
>few|TRBD1|TRBV19|TRBJ2-2
CASTTGQFIISGELFF
TGTGCCAGTACTACGGGACAGTTTATCATTTCCGGGGAGCTGTTTTTT
>-|-|TRBV6-1|TRBJ2-3
CASRPYGADTQYF
TGTGCCAGCAGACCCTATGGGGCAGATACGCAGTATTTT
>few|TRBD1|TRBV29-1|TRBJ2-4
CSVIGQGNIQYF
TGCAGCGTGATTGGACAGGGGAACATTCAGTACTTC
>-|-|TRBV5-1|TRBJ2-1
CASSFGREQFF
TGCGCCAGCAGCTTTGGGCGTGAGCAGTTCTTC
>-|TRBD1|TRBV18|TRBJ2-7
CASSGDRDFGVEQYF
TGTGCCAGCTCAGGAGACAGGGATTTTGGTGTCGAGCAGTACTTC
>-|TRBD2|TRBV7-9|TRBJ2-2
CASSRTSPIGGELFF
TGTGCCAGCAGCCGGACTAGCCCTATTGGCGGGGAGCTGTTTTTT
>-|-|TRBV30|TRBJ1-2
CAWSEDLNYGYTF
TGTGCCTGGAGCGAGGACTTGAACTATGGCTACACCTTC
>few|TRBD1|TRBV28|TRBJ1-5
CASSLAWGTGSNQPQHF
TGTGCCAGCAGTTTAGCGTGGGGGACAGGGTCGAATCAGCCCCAGCATTTT
>-|TRBD2|TRBV7-2|TRBJ2-4
CASSLAASGLAKNIQYF
TGTGCCAGCAGCTTAGCGGCTAGCGGCTTAGCCAAAAACATTCAGTACTTC
>-|-|TRBV30|TRBJ2-7
CAWSVQGNEQYF
TGTGCCTGGAGTGTACAGGGCAACGAGCAGTACTTC
>-|-|TRBV9|TRBJ1-2
CASSARASSYGYTF
TGTGCCAGCAGCGCACGGGCGTCCAGCTATGGCTACACCTTC
>few|TRBD1|TRBV29-1|TRBJ2-3
CSVEDRDRGRNTQYF
TGCAGCGTTGAAGACCGGGACAGGGGGCGGAATACGCAGTATTTT
>-|TRBD2|TRBV4-1|TRBJ2-1
CASRHTLLAGVYNEQFF
TGCGCCAGCAGACATACTCTTCTAGCGGGAGTATACAATGAGCAGTTCTTC
>-|-|TRBV7-2|TRBJ1-1
CASSRGLGGTEAFF
TGTGCCAGCAGCCGGGGCCTTGGGGGCACTGAAGCTTTCTTT
>few|-|TRBV30|TRBJ2-7
CAWTEGVGYEQYF
TGTGCCTGGACGGAGGGGGTCGGATACGAGCAGTACTTC
>-|-|TRBV4-1|TRBJ2-6
CASSQSDFAGSGANVLTF
TGCGCCAGCAGCCAGTCTGATTTCGCGGGCTCTGGGGCCAACGTCCTGACTTTC
>-|TRBD1|TRBV9|TRBJ1-1
CASSVLTGGNTEAFF
TGTGCCAGCAGCGTCCTTACAGGGGGGAACACTGAAGCTTTCTTT
>-|-|TRBV30|TRBJ2-6
CAWNTGLSGANVLTF
TGTGCCTGGAATACCGGGCTCTCTGGGGCCAACGTCCTGACTTTC
>few|TRBD1|TRBV30|TRBJ2-6
CAWRGQGAGANVLTF
TGTGCCTGGAGGGGACAGGGAGCGGGGGCCAACGTCCTGACTTTC
>-|-|TRBV29-1|TRBJ1-1
CSVVPGLGDTEAFF
TGCAGCGTAGTCCCGGGACTTGGGGACACTGAAGCTTTCTTT
>-|TRBD2|TRBV2|TRBJ2-5
CASRSSGRAQTQYF
TGTGCCAGCAGGTCGAGCGGGAGGGCTCAGACCCAGTACTTC
>-|-|TRBV29-1|TRBJ1-2
CTGATGHNYGYTF
TGCACGGGGGCTACGGGGCATAACTATGGCTACACCTTC